This T cell receptor (beta chain) was recovered during a study of spatial heterogeneity in lung cancer. TCRdb ran MiXCR on the 5' RACE reads and lists one entry per CDR3 protein. Here the sample spans roughly 39,000 distinct CDR3 sequences, 6.5% to 9.5% being singletons. Trimming shortened V by 6 bases and J by 7 bases, and 15 bases separated the two germline ends. Germline V CDR1 and CDR2: MNHNS, SASEGT. The CDR3 extends over 13 amino acids. As for time point: sample taken at primary tumor resection. Unsorted whole RNA from tumor, nontumor lung or frozen PBMC underwent sequencing. The chain couples TRBV6-1 to TRBJ1-2, with unresolved D. The receptor comes from a male donor with early-stage non-small cell lung cancer. The material was PBMCs, obtained at surgery. The CDR3 DNA is TGTGCCAGCAGGGAGGGAGACTTAGCTGGCTACACCTTC. It codes for CASREGDLAGYTF.